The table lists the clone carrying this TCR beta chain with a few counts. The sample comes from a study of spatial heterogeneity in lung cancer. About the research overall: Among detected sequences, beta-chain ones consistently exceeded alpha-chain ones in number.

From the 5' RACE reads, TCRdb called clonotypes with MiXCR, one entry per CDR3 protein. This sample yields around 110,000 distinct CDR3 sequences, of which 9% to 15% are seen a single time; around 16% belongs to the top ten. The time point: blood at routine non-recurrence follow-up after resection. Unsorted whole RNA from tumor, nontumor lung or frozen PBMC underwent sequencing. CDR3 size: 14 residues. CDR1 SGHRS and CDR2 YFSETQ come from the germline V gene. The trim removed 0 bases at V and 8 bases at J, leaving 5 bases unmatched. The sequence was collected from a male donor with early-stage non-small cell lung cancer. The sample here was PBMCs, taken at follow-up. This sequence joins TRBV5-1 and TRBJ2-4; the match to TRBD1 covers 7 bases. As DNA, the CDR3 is TGCGCCAGCAGCTTGGGACAGGGTGAAGACATTCAGTACTTC. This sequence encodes CASSLGQGEDIQYF.